The 23 T cell receptor beta chains presented below share a single source sample, sequenced in a study of T cells in tumors after PD-1 blockade. Assay used: immunoSEQ multiplex PCR; TCRdb lists only in-frame clones, some missing. The sample contains some 48,000 clones, roughly 73% of which appear only once. Sample: PBMCs, taken before anti-PD-1 treatment. The receptors come from a human donor with basal cell carcinoma.

The rearrangement joins TRBV11-1 to TRBJ2-2, with D possibly matching TRBD1 (6 bases). Trimming cost V 6 bases and J 7 bases, with 9 bases left between them. The germline CDR1 and CDR2 sequences are SGHAT and FQDESV (reference sequence). The CDR3 contains 12 residues. In DNA, the CDR3 is TGTGCCAGCAGGAGAGGGGGCGGGGAGCTGTTTTTT. Translation: CASRRGGGELFF.

The chain carries TRBV28 and TRBJ2-7; TRBD1 or TRBD2 may be the D gene (6 bases each). The germline V gene has CDR1 MDHEN and CDR2 SYDVKM. The CDR3 runs 15 residues. Between the trimmed V and J ends, which lost 7 bases and 3 bases, there was a span of 19 bases. CDR3 sequence (DNA): TGTGCCAGCAATACACAGGGAGGACCCTTCTACGAGCAGTACTTC. Translating it yields CASNTQGGPFYEQYF.

V usage is TRBV2 and J usage is TRBJ1-4; the match to TRBD1 covers 8 bases. With 6 bases clipped from V and 8 bases from J, the junction kept 8 bases outside the gene matches. Germline V gene sequence: CDR1 SNHLY, CDR2 FYNNEI. The CDR3 loop spans 14 amino acids. The CDR3 is CASRDRVGSEKLFF. CDR3 nucleotide sequence: TGTGCCAGCAGGGACAGGGTTGGTAGCGAAAAACTGTTTTTT. The entire variable domain, with the rest obtained from reference TRBV2 and TRBJ1-4, is as follows: EPEVTQTPSHQVTQMGQEVILRCVPISNHLYFYWYRQILGQKVEFLVSFYNNEISEKSEIFDDQFSVERPDGSNFTLKIRSTKLEDSAMYFCASRDRVGSEKLFFGSGTQLSVL.

The gene calls are TRBV14 and TRBJ2-2; D is tentatively TRBD1 or TRBD2 (5 bases each). This CDR3 spans 15 amino acids. Germline lookup yields CDR1 SGHDN and CDR2 FVKESK. V lost 1 base, J lost 3 bases, and 9 bases lay in between. The DNA for the CDR3 is TGTGCCAGCAGCCAAGGATGGGGGTACACCGGGGAGCTGTTTTTT. Its translation is CASSQGWGYTGELFF.

The chain recombines TRBV9 with TRBJ2-4, with 9 bases lining up with TRBD2. Germline assignment: CDR1 SGDLS and CDR2 YYNGEE. The junction had 8 bases not matched to a gene; V was cut back by 4 bases and J by 6 bases. CDR3 length equals 15 residues. CDR3 in amino acids: CASSPRGTSLNIQYF. The CDR3 bases are TGTGCCAGCAGCCCTAGGGGGACTAGCCTAAACATTCAGTACTTC.

The genes are TRBV9 and TRBJ2-2; TRBD2 matches at 11 bases. Germline loops: CDR1 SGDLS, CDR2 YYNGEE. V lost 4 bases, J lost 2 bases, and 4 bases stayed unmatched. The CDR3 loop spans 16 amino acids. The CDR3 region has the DNA TGTGCCAGCAGCAATAGCGGGAGGGTAAACACCGGGGAGCTGTTTTTT. It encodes CASSNSGRVNTGELFF.

The V and J genes are TRBV2 and TRBJ2-3; TRBD1 agrees at 8 bases. Germline loops: CDR1 SNHLY, CDR2 FYNNEI. The junction had 9 bases not matched to a gene; V was cut back by 6 bases and J by 1 base. The CDR3 is 16 amino acids. CDR3 protein: CASSADRGVGTDTQYF. The CDR3 region has the DNA TGTGCCAGCAGCGCTGACAGGGGCGTGGGCACAGATACGCAGTATTTT.

The sample holds many counts of this clone. The CDR3 sequence is CASSVELAGTGELFF. Here the CDR3 DNA reads TGTGCCAGCAGCGTAGAACTAGCGGGCACCGGGGAGCTGTTTTTT. This chain links TRBV9 with TRBJ2-2; TRBD2 matches 9 bases. CDR1 is SGDLS and CDR2 is YYNGEE in the germline V gene. This CDR3 is built from 15 residues. V was clipped by 0 bases and J by 4 bases; unmatched bases: 1.

The chain carries TRBV28 and TRBJ1-3, with D possibly being TRBD1 (6 bases). The germline V gene encodes CDR1 MDHEN and CDR2 SYDVKM. The CDR3 covers 12 residues. Deletions cut 6 bases from V and 4 bases from J, with 7 bases between. This CDR3 reads CASRGGGNTIYF. CDR3 nucleotides: TGTGCCAGCAGAGGGGGGGGAAACACCATATATTTT.

The table lists this clone with a count of one. The chain has TRBV19 and TRBJ2-1, with D possibly called TRBD1 or TRBD2 (5 bases each). V was trimmed by 4 bases and J by 0 bases, leaving 13 bases between them. The CDR3 is 16 residues long. Germline V CDR1 and CDR2: LNHDA, SQIVND (reference sequence). CDR3 DNA: TGTGCCAGTAGTAGGGACCCCGGTAGCTCCTACAATGAGCAGTTCTTC. It specifies CASSRDPGSSYNEQFF.

This clone was seen only once. Here the CDR3 reads CASSLTGEDTIYF. The CDR3 bases are TGTGCCAGCAGCCTGACAGGGGAAGACACCATATATTTT. The chain recombines TRBV3-1 (or the pseudogene TRBV3-2) with TRBJ1-3; TRBD1 matches at 8 bases. This CDR3 region has 13 residues. V was pared by 4 bases and J by 8 bases, with 4 bases of the junction left unmatched. CDR1 is LGHDT, CDR2 YNNKEL, per germline (reference sequence).

The count of this clone is one. This chain links TRBV6-5 with TRBJ2-5; 9 bases map to TRBD2. CDR1 MNHEY and CDR2 SVGAGI come from the germline V gene. J lost 5 bases, V lost 4 bases, and 5 bases had no gene match. CDR3 length: 14 residues. Here the CDR3 reads CASSWLAGPETQYF. The CDR3, as DNA: TGTGCCAGCAGTTGGCTAGCGGGACCGGAGACCCAGTACTTC.

V is TRBV18 and J is TRBJ2-6; D is ambiguous. V was cut by 3 bases and J by 4 bases, with 10 bases left in between. This CDR3 is built from 15 residues. CDR1 and CDR2 (germline): KGHSH, LQKENI. In DNA, the CDR3 is TGTGCCAGCTCACCGATTGGTACCGGGGCCAACGTCCTGACTTTC. It yields the protein CASSPIGTGANVLTF.

The V call is TRBV29-1, the J call TRBJ1-2; weak D call: TRBD1 (5 bases). This CDR3 region has 11 residues. With 8 bases removed from V and 4 bases from J, the gap between germline ends came to 11 bases. CDR1 and CDR2 from the germline V gene are SQVTM and ANQGSEA. The CDR3 sequence is CSISGGYGYTF. Here the CDR3 DNA reads TGCAGCATTTCGGGGGGCTATGGCTACACCTTC. Together with reference TRBV29-1 and TRBJ1-2, the CDR3 gives the full variable domain: SAVISQKPSRDICQRGTSLTIQCQVDSQVTMMFWYRQQPGQSLTLIATANQGSEATYESGFVIDKFPISRPNLTFSTLTVSNMSPEDSSIYLCSISGGYGYTFGSGTRLTVV.

CDR3 in amino acids: CASSPRTERNTEAFF. The CDR3 nucleotides are TGTGCCAGTAGTCCGAGGACAGAGAGGAACACTGAAGCTTTCTTT. The chain links TRBV19 to TRBJ1-1, with a tentative D call TRBD1 (6 bases). Germline lookup yields CDR1 LNHDA and CDR2 SQIVND (reference sequence). V was trimmed by 5 bases and J by 1 base, leaving 14 bases between them. This CDR3 spans 15 amino acids. The whole variable domain, filled in from reference TRBV19 and TRBJ1-1, reads DGGITQSPKYLFRKEGQNVTLSCEQNLNHDAMYWYRQDPGQGLRLIYYSQIVNDFQKGDIAEGYSVSREKKESFPLTVTSAQKNPTAFYLCASSPRTERNTEAFFGQGTRLTVV.

The chain is built from TRBV19 and TRBJ2-2, with 8 bases identical to TRBD2. The J segment lost 6 bases and the V segment lost 3 bases, leaving 6 bases of the junction unmatched. Germline lookup yields CDR1 LNHDA and CDR2 SQIVND (reference sequence). This CDR3 spans 15 amino acids. The CDR3 region has the DNA TGTGCCAGTAGTATGGACGGGGGGGCCTCCGGGGAGCTGTTTTTT. It yields the protein CASSMDGGASGELFF. Full variable domain (outside the CDR3, taken from reference TRBV19 and TRBJ2-2): DGGITQSPKYLFRKEGQNVTLSCEQNLNHDAMYWYRQDPGQGLRLIYYSQIVNDFQKGDIAEGYSVSREKKESFPLTVTSAQKNPTAFYLCASSMDGGASGELFFGEGSRLTVL.

This clone was seen a handful of times. The chain carries TRBV24-1 and TRBJ2-1; perhaps TRBD2 as D (6 bases). The CDR3 extends over 17 amino acids. V shed 5 bases and J shed 3 bases, with 19 bases lying between them. The V gene's germline CDR1 is KGHDR and CDR2 SFDVKD. As DNA, the CDR3 is TGTGCCACCAGTGCCTCCGCGGGGAGACTAGGCTACAATGAGCAGTTCTTC. Protein product: CATSASAGRLGYNEQFF.

The chain combines TRBV7-9 with TRBJ1-3; D uncertain. The CDR3 totals 15 residues. Trimming removed 0 bases at V and 0 bases at J, with 6 bases between. Germline V gene data show CDR1 as SEHNR and CDR2 as FQNEAQ (reference sequence). The CDR3 sequence: CASSLAQYSGNTIYF. DNA of the CDR3: TGTGCCAGCAGCTTAGCACAGTACTCTGGAAACACCATATATTTT.

V usage is TRBV7-7 and J usage is TRBJ2-5, with 8 bases identical to TRBD2. V shed 1 base and J 2 bases; nucleotides not matched to a gene: 3. The CDR3 spans 15 residues. Germline CDR1 and CDR2: SSHAT and FNYEAQ (reference sequence). The CDR3 sequence is CASSLGGGRQETQYF. The CDR3 nucleotides read TGTGCCAGCAGCTTAGGCGGGGGGCGTCAAGAGACCCAGTACTTC.

The CDR3 loop reads CASSELTSGSYEQYF. The CDR3 bases are TGTGCCAGCAGTGAATTGACTAGCGGGTCCTACGAGCAGTACTTC. This sequence joins TRBV2 and TRBJ2-7; 10 bases fit TRBD2. Germline V gene lookup returns CDR1 SNHLY and CDR2 FYNNEI. The CDR3 runs to 15 residues. The junction had 2 bases not matched to a gene; V was cut back by 2 bases and J by 1 base.

The chain carries TRBV20-1 and TRBJ2-7; no clear D. Trimming removed 3 bases at V and 2 bases at J, with 14 bases between. Germline assignment: CDR1 DFQATT and CDR2 SNEGSKA (reference sequence). The CDR3 covers 14 residues. The CDR3 reads CSASHSRYTYEQYF. The CDR3 nucleotides are TGCAGTGCTAGTCATTCTAGATACACCTACGAGCAGTACTTC.

Here the CDR3 DNA reads TGCAGCTCGGGGGTTGGGACGATGGTGAAGGGCTACACCTTC. Protein: CSSGVGTMVKGYTF. This chain uses TRBV29-1 with TRBJ1-2; the D gene is possibly TRBD1 (5 bases). Germline CDR1 reads SQVTM; CDR2 reads ANQGSEA. This CDR3 spans 14 amino acids. With 8 bases removed from V and 8 bases from J, the gap between germline ends came to 24 bases. Full variable domain (remainder filled in from reference TRBV29-1 and TRBJ1-2): SAVISQKPSRDICQRGTSLTIQCQVDSQVTMMFWYRQQPGQSLTLIATANQGSEATYESGFVIDKFPISRPNLTFSTLTVSNMSPEDSSIYLCSSGVGTMVKGYTFGSGTRLTVV.

The chain uses TRBV19 and TRBJ2-7, with D perhaps TRBD1 (6 bases). The CDR3 sequence is 16 residues long. V shed 5 bases and J shed 0 bases, with 17 bases lying between them. Germline CDR1 is LNHDA and CDR2 is SQIVND (reference sequence). The CDR3 region is CASSSPATGNSYEQYF. The CDR3, as DNA: TGTGCCAGTAGTTCCCCCGCAACAGGGAACTCCTACGAGCAGTACTTC.